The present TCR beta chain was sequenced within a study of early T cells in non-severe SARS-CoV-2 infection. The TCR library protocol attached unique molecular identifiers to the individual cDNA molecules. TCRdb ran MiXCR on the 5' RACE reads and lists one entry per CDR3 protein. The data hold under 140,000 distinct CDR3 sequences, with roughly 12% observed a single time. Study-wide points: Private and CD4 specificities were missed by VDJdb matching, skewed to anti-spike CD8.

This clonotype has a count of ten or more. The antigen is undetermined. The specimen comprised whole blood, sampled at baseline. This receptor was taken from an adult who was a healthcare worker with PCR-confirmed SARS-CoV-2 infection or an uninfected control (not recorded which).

The CDR3 DNA follows: TGTGCCAGCAACCCAGACAGCGGCAATTCACCCCTCCACTTT. Translation: CASNPDSGNSPLHF. V is TRBV2 and J is TRBJ1-6; maybe TRBD1 (5 bases). Trimming cost V 7 bases and J 7 bases, with 14 bases left between them. Germline V CDR1 and CDR2: SNHLY, FYNNEI. The CDR3 is 14 amino acids.